This is a list of T cell receptor beta chains from one sample in a study of T cell changes during pregnancy in multiple sclerosis. Clones were sequenced by immunoSEQ multiplex PCR, and TCRdb holds only the in-frame ones, with some missing. The sample includes fewer than 110,000 clones, more than 85% of them seen just once. This specimen consisted of peripheral blood, obtained in the second trimester of pregnancy. The receptors were sampled from a female donor with multiple sclerosis, enrolled in a pregnancy study. The CDR3 runs from the conserved cysteine through the conserved F or W. The listing skips clone size in some rows; elsewhere it reads once, few, many or a size class.

size: -; V: TRBV6-5; length: 13; CDR3: CASRGLAGGTQIF
size: -; V: TRBV30; length: 14; CDR3: CAWSVILGRGEAFF
size: -; V: TRBV19; length: 14; CDR3: CASSIDYRDYGYTF
size: -; V: TRBV10-3; length: 15; CDR3: CATKTDRWSTDTQYF
size: -; V: TRBV19; length: 16; CDR3: CASNPGQGERNQPQHF
size: -; V: TRBV19; length: 15; CDR3: CASSNRRVQYNEQFF
size: once; V: TRBV6-5; length: 15; CDR3: CASSYSTQVSYEQYF
size: -; V: TRBV25-1; length: 14; CDR3: CASSRAGAQHIQYF
size: -; V: TRBV6-6; length: 11; CDR3: CASSYGGDEHF
size: -; V: TRBV5-4; length: 12; CDR3: CASSFRGETQYF
size: -; V: TRBV6-5; length: 13; CDR3: CASSYVAGETQYF
size: -; V: TRBV27; length: 13; CDR3: CASSFPGNTEAFF
size: once; V: TRBV19; length: 15; CDR3: CASSMGPRFHYEQYF
size: -; V: TRBV10-3; length: 12; CDR3: CAISETAYEQYF
size: -; V: TRBV5-1; length: 13; CDR3: CATAVHSSYEQYF
size: -; V: TRBV5-3; length: 16; CDR3: CARSLPDRAQSQPQHF
size: -; V: TRBV5-6; length: 17; CDR3: CASSLWNRVAAKNIQYF
size: few; V: TRBV4-2; length: 15; CDR3: CASSQEVAQRYGYTF
size: -; V: TRBV30; length: 15; CDR3: CAWDRGGRARNEQFF
size: -; V: TRBV18; length: 15; CDR3: CASSPTSGSGDTQYF
size: -; V: TRBV10-3; length: 17; CDR3: CAISESGGPASNQPQHF
size: -; V: TRBV7-3; length: 14; CDR3: CASSLTTGAGELFF
size: -; V: TRBV5-6; length: 16; CDR3: CASSLFLAGDYNEQFF
size: -; V: TRBV19; length: 15; CDR3: CASSILAGGHGEQYF
size: -; V: TRBV19; length: 15; CDR3: CASSIMGQGMDTQYF
size: -; V: TRBV4-3; length: 13; CDR3: CASSQDEGREQYF
size: -; V: TRBV5-1; length: 15; CDR3: CASRSDRGPYNEQFF
size: -; V: TRBV11-1; length: 13; CDR3: CASSVRVNTEAFF
size: -; V: TRBV6-1; length: 16; CDR3: CASSVGLTSGSNEQFF
size: -; V: TRBV25-1; length: 15; CDR3: CASSEIGEAYNEQFF
size: -; V: TRBV9; length: 18; CDR3: CASSDTGGLGQGNTEAFF
size: -; V: TRBV5-4; length: 16; CDR3: CASSLKRLAGVGEQYF
size: once; V: TRBV7-9; length: 13; CDR3: CASSEDSSYEQYF
size: -; V: TRBV4-2; length: 16; CDR3: CASSQGGSSGANVLTF
size: once; V: TRBV28; length: 20; CDR3: CASSSRLAGGGQVDTGELFF
size: -; V: TRBV9; length: 16; CDR3: CASSGRGLAGVSEQYF
size: -; V: TRBV5-8; length: 16; CDR3: CASSSRAGAGNQPQHF
size: once; V: TRBV6-5; length: 12; CDR3: CASKRDSYEQYF
size: -; V: TRBV5-4; length: 12; CDR3: CASSLPKETQYF
size: -; V: TRBV28; length: 14; CDR3: CASSLSGARGEAFF
size: -; V: TRBV6-6; length: 16; CDR3: CASSYRTSGTNNEQFF
size: once; V: TRBV28; length: 16; CDR3: CASSSPGSGGSYEQYF
size: -; V: TRBV27; length: 14; CDR3: CATAGGTGGYEQYF
size: -; V: TRBV6-5; length: 14; CDR3: CASLPGMGTGELFF
size: -; V: TRBV10-3; length: 13; CDR3: CAISDYLSDTQYF
size: once; V: TRBV5-6; length: 15; CDR3: CASSLGLAGINEQFF